This T cell receptor (beta chain) emerged from a study of T-cell memory formation after mild COVID-19. This CDR3 has 15 amino acids. CDR1 is LGHDT and CDR2 is YNNKEL in the germline V gene (reference sequence). Trimming left V 2 bases short and J 8 bases short, with 15 bases between. Using constant-segment primers, 5'RACE produced TCR alpha and TCR beta cDNA libraries carrying sample barcodes and UMIs. TCRdb reanalysed the 5' RACE reads using MiXCR and keeps one entry per CDR3 protein. The sample lists 200,000 to 250,000 distinct CDR3 sequences; about 10% were seen once. This sequence joins TRBV3-1 and TRBJ2-2, with D perhaps TRBD2 (5 bases). The sequence was collected from a man aged 18 to 30 who had mild COVID-19 (a few samples of this study predate the infection). Cell type and time point are not known. Sequencing was done on a sample of PBMCs or a T cell subset sorted from them (not recorded which). The CDR3 nucleotides read TGTGCCAGCAGCCAAAACACAGCGGTTCGAGGGGAGCTGTTTTTT. It yields the protein CASSQNTAVRGELFF. Full variable domain (outside the CDR3, taken from reference TRBV3-1 and TRBJ2-2): DTAVSQTPKYLVTQMGNDKSIKCEQNLGHDTMYWYKQDSKKFLKIMFSYNNKELIINETVPNRFSPKSPDKAHLNLHINSLELGDSAVYFCASSQNTAVRGELFFGEGSRLTVL.